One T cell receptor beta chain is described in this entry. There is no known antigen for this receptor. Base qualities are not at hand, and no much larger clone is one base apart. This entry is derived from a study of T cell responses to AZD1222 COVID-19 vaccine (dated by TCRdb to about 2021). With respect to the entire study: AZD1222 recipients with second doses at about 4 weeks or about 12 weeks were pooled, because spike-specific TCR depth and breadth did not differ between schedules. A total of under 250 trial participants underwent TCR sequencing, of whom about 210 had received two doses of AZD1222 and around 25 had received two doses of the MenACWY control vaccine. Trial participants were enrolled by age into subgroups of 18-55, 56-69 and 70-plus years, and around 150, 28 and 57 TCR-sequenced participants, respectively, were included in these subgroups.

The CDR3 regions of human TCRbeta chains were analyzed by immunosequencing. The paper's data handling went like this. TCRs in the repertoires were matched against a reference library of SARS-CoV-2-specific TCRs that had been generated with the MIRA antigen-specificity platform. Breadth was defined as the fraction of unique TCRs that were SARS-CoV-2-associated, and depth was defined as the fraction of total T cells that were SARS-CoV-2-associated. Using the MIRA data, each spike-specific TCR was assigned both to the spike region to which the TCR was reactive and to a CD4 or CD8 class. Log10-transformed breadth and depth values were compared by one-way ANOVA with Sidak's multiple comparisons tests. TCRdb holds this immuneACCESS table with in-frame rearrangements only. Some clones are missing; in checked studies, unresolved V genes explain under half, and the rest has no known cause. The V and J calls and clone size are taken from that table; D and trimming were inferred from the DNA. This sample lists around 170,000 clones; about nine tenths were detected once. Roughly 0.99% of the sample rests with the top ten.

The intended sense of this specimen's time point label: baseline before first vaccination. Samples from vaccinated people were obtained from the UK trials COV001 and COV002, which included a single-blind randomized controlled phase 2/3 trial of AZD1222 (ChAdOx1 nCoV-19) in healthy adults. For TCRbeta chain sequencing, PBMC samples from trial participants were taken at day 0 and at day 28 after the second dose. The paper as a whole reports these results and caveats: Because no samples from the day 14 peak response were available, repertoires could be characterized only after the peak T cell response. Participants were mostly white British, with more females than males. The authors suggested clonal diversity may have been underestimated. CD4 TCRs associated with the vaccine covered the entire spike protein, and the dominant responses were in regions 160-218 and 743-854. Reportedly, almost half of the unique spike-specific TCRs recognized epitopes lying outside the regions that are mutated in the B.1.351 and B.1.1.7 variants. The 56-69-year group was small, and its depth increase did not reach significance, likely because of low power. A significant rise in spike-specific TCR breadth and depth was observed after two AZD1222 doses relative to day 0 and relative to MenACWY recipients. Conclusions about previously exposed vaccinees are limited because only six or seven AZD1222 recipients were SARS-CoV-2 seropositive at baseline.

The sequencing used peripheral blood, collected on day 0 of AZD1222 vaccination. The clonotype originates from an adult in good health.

CDR3 loop: CASSLKREARETQYF. Here is the DNA: TGTGCCAGCAGCTTGAAAAGGGAGGCTAGAGAGACCCAGTACTTC. Here the chain combines TRBV5-6 and TRBJ2-5, and TRBD2 may be the D gene, going by 6 matching bases. The V end loses 1 base and the J end loses 4 bases, and a stretch of 14 bases separates them. CDR3 length: 15 amino acids, cysteine to phenylalanine. The read is trimmed to its CDR3 DNA, 45 bases read in frame from base 1. CDR1 is given as SGHDT and CDR2 as YYEEEE, both from the germline V gene.